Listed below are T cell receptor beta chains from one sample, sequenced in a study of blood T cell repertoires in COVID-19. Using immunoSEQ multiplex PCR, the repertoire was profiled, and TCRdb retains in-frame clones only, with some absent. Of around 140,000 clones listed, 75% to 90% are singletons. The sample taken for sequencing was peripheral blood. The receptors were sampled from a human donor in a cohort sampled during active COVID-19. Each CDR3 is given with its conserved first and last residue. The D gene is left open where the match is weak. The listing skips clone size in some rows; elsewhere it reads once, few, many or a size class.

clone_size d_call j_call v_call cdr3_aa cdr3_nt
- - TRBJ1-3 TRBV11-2 CASSFQVGGNTIYF TGTGCCAGCAGCTTCCAGGTTGGGGGAAACACCATATATTTT
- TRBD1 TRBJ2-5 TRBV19 CASSGRTGNGGETQYF TGTGCCAGTAGTGGCCGGACAGGGAATGGGGGAGAGACCCAGTACTTC
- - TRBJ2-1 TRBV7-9 CASSLKGGHEQFF TGTGCCAGCAGCCTCAAAGGGGGTCATGAGCAGTTCTTC
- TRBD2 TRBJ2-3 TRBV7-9 CASSLDGLAGGFTDTQYF TGTGCCAGCAGCTTAGATGGACTAGCGGGGGGATTTACAGATACGCAGTATTTT
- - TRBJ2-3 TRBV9 CASSAGIAASTDTQYF TGTGCCAGCAGCGCTGGCATAGCGGCGAGCACAGATACGCAGTATTTT
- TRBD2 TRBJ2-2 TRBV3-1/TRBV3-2 CASSQDLAESNTGELFF TGTGCCAGCAGCCAAGACCTAGCGGAGTCGAACACCGGGGAGCTGTTTTTT
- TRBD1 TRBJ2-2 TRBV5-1 CASSRPGTGYTGELFF TGCGCCAGCAGCCGACCCGGGACAGGGTACACCGGGGAGCTGTTTTTT
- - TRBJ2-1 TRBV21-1 CASTDCVRLREANYNEQFF TGTGCCAGCACCGACTGCGTAAGATTGCGGGAGGCGAACTACAATGAGCAGTTCTTC
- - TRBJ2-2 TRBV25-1 CASRPDSLGDTGELFF TGTGCCAGCAGACCCGACAGTTTGGGTGACACCGGGGAGCTGTTTTTT
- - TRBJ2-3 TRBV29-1 CSASSTDTQYF TGCAGCGCCTCTAGCACAGATACGCAGTATTTT
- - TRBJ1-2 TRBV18 CASSPEVGADYGYTF TGTGCCAGCTCACCGGAGGTAGGCGCAGACTATGGCTACACCTTC
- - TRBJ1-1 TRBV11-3 CASSFWSDTEAFF TGTGCCAGCAGCTTTTGGTCGGACACTGAAGCTTTCTTT
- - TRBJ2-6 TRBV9 CASSVLSGPPSGANVLTF TGTGCCAGCAGCGTATTGTCAGGTCCCCCCTCTGGGGCCAACGTCCTGACTTTC
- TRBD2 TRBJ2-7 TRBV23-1 CASSQSRLGLAGGPKRASYEQYF TGCGCCAGCAGTCAATCGAGGTTAGGGCTAGCGGGGGGGCCAAAGCGGGCCTCCTACGAGCAGTACTTC
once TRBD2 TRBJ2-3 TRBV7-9 CASSRGGPSTDTQYF TGTGCCAGCAGCCGCGGGGGTCCGAGCACAGATACGCAGTATTTT
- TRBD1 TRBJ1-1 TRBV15 CATSRGTGGTEAFF TGTGCCACCAGCAGAGGGACAGGGGGCACTGAAGCTTTCTTT
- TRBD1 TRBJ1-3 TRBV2 CASRMGVNRGLHSGNTIYF TGTGCCAGCAGAATGGGGGTCAACAGGGGGCTGCACTCTGGAAACACCATATATTTT
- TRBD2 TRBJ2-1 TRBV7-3 CASSALGSGGYNEQFF TGTGCCAGCAGCGCCCTTGGGAGCGGGGGCTACAATGAGCAGTTCTTC
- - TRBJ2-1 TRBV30 CAWGPLGLGNYNEQFF TGTGCCTGGGGCCCGCTGGGACTTGGGAATTACAATGAGCAGTTCTTC
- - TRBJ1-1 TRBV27 CASRLQADTEAFF TGTGCCAGCAGGCTACAGGCAGACACTGAAGCTTTCTTT
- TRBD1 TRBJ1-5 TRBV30 CAWSVEGAAFNQPQHF TGTGCCTGGAGTGTAGAGGGGGCGGCGTTCAATCAGCCCCAGCATTTT
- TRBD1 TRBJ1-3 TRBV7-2 CASSGGTGILSGNTIYF TGTGCCAGCAGCGGAGGGACAGGGATCCTCTCTGGAAACACCATATATTTT
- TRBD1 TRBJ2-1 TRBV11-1 CASSLARQGVTEQFF TGTGCCAGCAGCTTAGCGCGGCAGGGGGTTACGGAGCAGTTCTTC
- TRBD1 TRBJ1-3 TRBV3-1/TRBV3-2 CASSLRGPGNTIYF TGTGCCAGCAGCCTCAGGGGGCCCGGAAACACCATATATTTT
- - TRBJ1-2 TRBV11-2 CASSQGDYGYTF TGTGCCAGCAGCCAAGGGGACTATGGCTACACCTTC
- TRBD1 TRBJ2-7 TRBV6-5 CASSPGTGDYEQYF TGTGCCAGCAGTCCCGGGACAGGGGACTACGAGCAGTACTTC
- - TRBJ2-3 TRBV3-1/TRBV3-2 CASSPPDGDTQYF TGTGCCAGCAGCCCGCCCGACGGGGATACGCAGTATTTT
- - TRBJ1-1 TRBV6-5 CASIKRGTEAFF TGTGCCAGCATTAAGCGAGGTACTGAAGCTTTCTTT
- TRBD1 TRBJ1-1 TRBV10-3 CAISKTGGHPPDTEAFF TGTGCCATCAGTAAGACAGGGGGCCACCCCCCGGACACTGAAGCTTTCTTT
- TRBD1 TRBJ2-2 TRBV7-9 CASSIMDRAGELFF TGTGCCAGCAGCATAATGGACAGGGCCGGGGAGCTGTTTTTT
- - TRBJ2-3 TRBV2 CASSDGGSTDTQYF TGTGCCAGCAGTGATGGCGGGAGCACAGATACGCAGTATTTT
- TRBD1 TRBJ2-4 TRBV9 CASSVGRGTKNIQYF TGTGCCAGCAGCGTGGGCAGGGGGACCAAAAACATTCAGTACTTC
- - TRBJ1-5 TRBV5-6 CASSTLGQGGNQPQHF TGTGCCAGCAGCACCTTGGGGCAGGGTGGCAATCAGCCCCAGCATTTT
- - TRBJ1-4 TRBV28 CASTATSGTRTEKLFF TGTGCCAGCACCGCAACGAGCGGAACCCGAACTGAAAAACTGTTTTTT
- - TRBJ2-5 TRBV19 CASSSQAGPGTQYF TGTGCCAGTAGTAGTCAAGCAGGGCCCGGGACCCAGTACTTC
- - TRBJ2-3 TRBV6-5 CAGGLFNTDTQYF TGTGCCGGTGGGCTTTTTAACACAGATACGCAGTATTTT
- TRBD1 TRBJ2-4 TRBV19 CASSIRPGQGARMGIQYF TGTGCCAGTAGTATACGACCGGGACAGGGGGCAAGGATGGGCATTCAGTACTTC
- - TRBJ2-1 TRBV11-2 CASSLEVRSDNEQFF TGTGCCAGCAGCTTAGAAGTACGCTCGGACAATGAGCAGTTCTTC
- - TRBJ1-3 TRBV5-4 CASSLDGGFGNTIYF TGTGCCAGCAGCTTGGACGGGGGTTTCGGAAACACCATATATTTT
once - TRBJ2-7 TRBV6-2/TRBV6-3 CASSSEGSSYEQYF TGTGCCAGCAGTTCGGAGGGGAGCTCCTACGAGCAGTACTTC
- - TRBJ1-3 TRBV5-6 CASAQGPGNTIYF TGTGCCAGTGCACAGGGACCGGGAAACACCATATATTTT
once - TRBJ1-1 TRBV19 CASTPQANTEAFF TGTGCCAGTACCCCACAGGCGAACACTGAAGCTTTCTTT
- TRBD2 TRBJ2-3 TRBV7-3 CASSLIGGSLDTQYF TGTGCCAGCAGCTTAATAGGCGGGAGTCTGGATACGCAGTATTTT
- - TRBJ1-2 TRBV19 CASSMTSLQDNYGYTF TGTGCCAGTAGTATGACATCATTACAGGACAACTATGGCTACACCTTC
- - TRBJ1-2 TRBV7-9 CASSAQGVGYGYTF TGTGCCAGCAGCGCACAGGGTGTTGGATACGGCTACACCTTC
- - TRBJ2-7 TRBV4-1 CASSQDLGSYEQYF TGCGCCAGCAGCCAAGATTTAGGGAGCTACGAGCAGTACTTC